This note documents a single T cell receptor (beta chain) sequence. Its antigen is as yet unknown. The data belong to a study of OX40 agonist ivuxolimab in advanced cancers. Background on the study: Participants, 65% to 85% male, averaged 60 years of age, ranging from about 23 to 79.

The CDR3 spans 13 residues. Germline loops: CDR1 SGHNT, CDR2 YYREEE (reference sequence). Trimming pared 2 bases from V and 3 bases from J, leaving 9 bases between. Sequencing was performed with immunoSEQ multiplex PCR; in TCRdb, only in-frame clones are kept and a portion is missing. The table has more than 55,000 clones, around 90% seen once. Sampling times: baseline, cycle 4 day 1, cycle 7 day 1. Regarding the study as a whole: Still undetermined is the antigen specificity of the expanded peripheral T cells.

This specimen was CD4+ or CD8+ T cells sorted from blood, taken in a trial of the OX40 agonist ivuxolimab. This receptor was taken from an adult with an advanced solid tumor such as melanoma, head and neck, liver or kidney cancer. J is TRBJ2-7 and V is TRBV5-4, with D hard to call. The CDR3 loop is CASSLPASYEQYF. The CDR3 region has the DNA TGTGCCAGCAGCTTACCGGCGAGCTACGAGCAGTACTTC.